Below are 11 T cell receptor delta chains sequenced from a single sample in a study of gamma-delta chains in newborns, infants, children. TCRdb used CATT to re-call clones from the reads. The sample holds approximately 5,200 delta-chain clones, approximately 5.6% seen once. The sequencing sample was made of blood. These receptors were obtained from a child who was a newborn, infant or young child, either healthy, febrile or measles-vaccinated (not recorded which).

This clone counts as medium-sized. The chain combines TRDV2 with TRDJ1; possibly TRDD3 for D (5 bases). V lost 3 bases to trimming and J lost 4 bases, with 23 bases between them. Germline V lookup: CDR1 GEAIGNYY, CDR2 EKD. The length of the CDR3 is 17 residues. CDR3 loop: CACDPLGGGNHIDKLIF. The CDR3 DNA reads as TGTGCCTGTGACCCGCTCGGAGGGGGCAACCATATCGATAAACTCATCTTT.

In its sample, this clone ranks as medium-sized. The rearrangement links TRDV1 to TRDJ1; 13 bases are shared with TRDD3. Looked up from germline, CDR1 is TSWWSYY and CDR2 is QGS. The V gene end was trimmed by 1 base and the J gene end by 7 bases; junction bases not matched to a gene: 33. CDR3 size: 25 residues. This chain's CDR3 is CALGEPSPTFYWGIRFLEANGKLIF. The CDR3 DNA is TGTGCTCTTGGGGAACCGTCTCCTACGTTCTACTGGGGGATACGCTTTTTGGAGGCAAATGGTAAACTCATCTTT.

Concerning this clone itself: It may be a read error: a sequence one base away is much more abundant. The chain has TRDV2 and TRDJ3; weak D call: TRDD3 (6 bases). TCRdb gives no J gene; it was assigned here by matching the DNA to germline. The CDR3 is 19 residues long. Trimming took off 0 bases at V and 0 bases at J, with 14 bases between the two ends. Germline assignment: CDR1 GEAIGNYY and CDR2 EKD. The CDR3 here is CACDTVLGDNSWDTRQMFF. CDR3 bases: TGTGCCTGTGACACCGTACTGGGAGATAACTCCTGGGACACCCGACAGATGTTTTTC.

This clone was observed a handful of times. This chain connects TRDV2 to TRDJ3; TRDD3 matches at 12 bases. The CDR3 loop spans 22 amino acids. Trimming at V came to 0 bases and at J to 0 bases, leaving 11 bases not matched to a gene. Germline CDR1 GEAIGNYY, CDR2 EKD. The CDR3 DNA is TGTGCCTGTGACACCGTACTGGGGGATACCCTATCGAGCTCCTGGGACACCCGACAGATGTTTTTC. Its translation: CACDTVLGDTLSSSWDTRQMFF.

By sample share, this clone is medium-sized (0.01 to 0.1%). Distinct nucleotide sequences in the sample also encode this CDR3. This chain links TRDV2 with TRDJ1; 8 nucleotides match TRDD3. CDR3 length: 17 residues. Trimming at V came to 3 bases and at J to 6 bases, leaving 17 bases not matched to a gene. Per germline, CDR1 GEAIGNYY and CDR2 EKD. The CDR3 DNA reads as TGTGCCTGTGACCCTATACCGGGGCCTGGGGGACCAAATAAACTCATCTTT. Its translation is CACDPIPGPGGPNKLIF.

On this clone: Other DNA sequences from this sample encode an identical CDR3 as well. The chain recombines TRDV2 with TRDJ3, with a possible D match to TRDD3 (6 bases). Trimming stripped 3 bases from V and 0 bases from J, with 23 bases between. Germline loops: CDR1 GEAIGNYY, CDR2 EKD. This CDR3 is built from 21 residues. The DNA for the CDR3 is TGTGCCTGTGACCCCATACTGGGAAAGCCGGATGGCTCCTGGGACACCCGACAGATGTTTTTC. It is translated as CACDPILGKPDGSWDTRQMFF.

By share of the sample, this clone is medium-sized. The rearrangement links TRDV2 to TRDJ2, with 9 bases fitting TRDD3. The V gene's germline CDR1 is GEAIGNYY and CDR2 EKD. Trimming at V came to 3 bases and at J to 1 base, leaving 14 bases not matched to a gene. This CDR3 region has 19 residues. CDR3 residues: CACDPITGGRELLTAQLFF. In DNA form, the CDR3 reads TGTGCCTGTGACCCCATTACTGGGGGACGGGAGCTTTTGACAGCACAACTCTTCTTT.

A word on this clone: TCRdb's listed protein matches a much larger clone and diverges from this DNA's translation at residue 15, likely through a read error; the protein shown comes from the DNA. The chain uses TRDV2 and TRDJ1; TRDD3 aligns across 10 bases. CDR3 length: 18 amino acids. Looked up from germline, CDR1 is GEAIGNYY and CDR2 is EKD. The CDR3 DNA follows: TGTGCCTGTGACGTCTTGGGGGGGATACGCTCTCACCCCGATAGACTCATCTTT. It specifies CACDVLGGIRSHPDRLIF.

By frequency in the sample, this clone is medium-sized (0.01 to 0.1%). The rearrangement uses TRDV2 and TRDJ2, with 7 positions matching TRDD3. V lost 0 bases to trimming and J lost 0 bases; unmatched junction nucleotides: 9. The germline V gene has CDR1 GEAIGNYY and CDR2 EKD. The CDR3 has 18 residues. The chain's CDR3 is CACDTVSGGAALTAQLFF. CDR3 in DNA: TGTGCCTGTGACACCGTATCTGGGGGTGCAGCTTTGACAGCACAACTCTTCTTT.

By share of the sample, this clone is medium-sized. Other nucleotide sequences in the sample specify the same CDR3. The V call is TRDV2, the J call TRDJ1, with 7 bases lining up with TRDD3. Losses at the gene ends were 3 bases for V and 0 bases for J; bases not matched to a gene: 12. CDR3 size: 17 residues. The V gene's germline CDR1 is GEAIGNYY and CDR2 EKD. The CDR3 loop reads CACDRILGVPYTDKLIF. The CDR3, as DNA: TGTGCCTGTGACCGCATCCTGGGGGTCCCGTACACCGATAAACTCATCTTT.

This clone was detected a few times. The genes are TRDV2 and TRDJ1; a possible D gene is TRDD3 (5 bases). Deletions cut 1 base from V and 7 bases from J, with 36 bases between. Germline-derived CDR1 and CDR2 are GEAIGNYY and EKD. The length of the CDR3 is 21 residues. CDR3 in amino acids: CACDTVGTGTSVALPRTKLIF. The CDR3 coding sequence is TGTGCCTGTGACACGGTGGGGACGGGTACTTCGGTCGCACTACCTCGAACTAAACTCATCTTT.